This is a list of T cell receptor beta chains from one sample in a study of beta chain features in type 1 diabetes. TCRdb's table, derived via immunoSEQ multiplex PCR, lists solely in-frame clones and lacks some. The sample has around 250,000 clones, about 70% seen once. The material sequenced was naive CD4+ T cells from blood. These receptor sequences come from a man under 40 in good health. Each CDR3 is given with its conserved first and last residue. D genes are given only for firm matches. Only part of the rows carry a size: once, few, many, or a class if the clone is expanded.

v_call: TRBV30
clone_size: .
j_call: TRBJ2-7
d_call: TRBD2
cdr3_nt: TGTGCCTGGAGACCCCCCGGGAGGGGAAGAGGGCAGTACTTC
cdr3_aa: CAWRPPGRGRGQYF

v_call: TRBV30
clone_size: .
j_call: TRBJ1-6
d_call: .
cdr3_nt: TGTGCCTGGACCTCCGGGGGCAGGATATCACCCCTCCACTTT
cdr3_aa: CAWTSGGRISPLHF

v_call: TRBV2
clone_size: .
j_call: TRBJ2-2
d_call: TRBD1
cdr3_nt: TGTGCCAGCAGTGGAACAGGGGGAAGGGAGCTGTTTTTT
cdr3_aa: CASSGTGGRELFF

v_call: TRBV30
clone_size: .
j_call: TRBJ2-7
d_call: TRBD1
cdr3_nt: TGTGCCTGGGGGACAGGGATGGGAACCTACGAGCAGTACTTC
cdr3_aa: CAWGTGMGTYEQYF

v_call: TRBV18
clone_size: .
j_call: TRBJ2-3
d_call: TRBD1
cdr3_nt: TGTGCCAGCTCACCTCGACAGGGAGTGGATACGCAGTATTTT
cdr3_aa: CASSPRQGVDTQYF

v_call: TRBV20-1
clone_size: .
j_call: TRBJ2-7
d_call: .
cdr3_nt: TGCAGTGCTAGTCGTGCAGACGAGCAGTACTTC
cdr3_aa: CSASRADEQYF

v_call: TRBV9
clone_size: .
j_call: TRBJ2-2
d_call: .
cdr3_nt: TGTGCCAGCAGCGTATTAAGCGGACTTAACACCGGGGAGCTGTTTTTT
cdr3_aa: CASSVLSGLNTGELFF

v_call: TRBV15
clone_size: once
j_call: TRBJ2-5
d_call: .
cdr3_nt: TGTGCCACCAGCCTCATACGCGGGGAGACCCAGTACTTC
cdr3_aa: CATSLIRGETQYF

v_call: TRBV14
clone_size: once
j_call: TRBJ2-5
d_call: .
cdr3_nt: TGTGCCAGCAGCCGCAATAGGACAACTCAAGAGACCCAGTACTTC
cdr3_aa: CASSRNRTTQETQYF

v_call: TRBV29-1
clone_size: few
j_call: TRBJ1-2
d_call: TRBD1
cdr3_nt: TGCAGCTTGGGGACAGCATCGTATGGCTACACCTTC
cdr3_aa: CSLGTASYGYTF

v_call: TRBV7-2
clone_size: few
j_call: TRBJ2-3
d_call: TRBD2
cdr3_nt: TGTGCCAGCAGCCCTGCGGGGGTGCGCACAGATACGCAGTATTTT
cdr3_aa: CASSPAGVRTDTQYF

v_call: TRBV30
clone_size: .
j_call: TRBJ2-5
d_call: TRBD2
cdr3_nt: TGTGCCTGGAGTGTACCCGGCGGGAGTGAAGAGACCCAGTACTTC
cdr3_aa: CAWSVPGGSEETQYF

v_call: TRBV2
clone_size: .
j_call: TRBJ2-3
d_call: .
cdr3_nt: TGTGCCAGTAGGCGGAGATACACAGATACGCAGTATTTT
cdr3_aa: CASRRRYTDTQYF

v_call: TRBV30
clone_size: .
j_call: TRBJ1-5
d_call: .
cdr3_nt: TGTGCCTGGAGTCCCACAGGGAATAGCAATCAGCCCCAGCATTTT
cdr3_aa: CAWSPTGNSNQPQHF

v_call: TRBV20-1
clone_size: .
j_call: TRBJ2-7
d_call: TRBD1
cdr3_nt: TGCAGTGCCCGGGGACAGGTGGAGCAGTACTTC
cdr3_aa: CSARGQVEQYF

v_call: TRBV5-4
clone_size: .
j_call: TRBJ2-1
d_call: TRBD2
cdr3_nt: TGTGCCAGCAACTCCGTGGGCGGGAGTCTCTACAATGAGCAGTTCTTC
cdr3_aa: CASNSVGGSLYNEQFF

v_call: TRBV29-1
clone_size: few
j_call: TRBJ2-1
d_call: .
cdr3_nt: TGCAGCGTCACCGGGACTCCCAGCTCCTACAATGAGCAGTTCTTC
cdr3_aa: CSVTGTPSSYNEQFF

v_call: TRBV9
clone_size: .
j_call: TRBJ2-5
d_call: TRBD1
cdr3_nt: TGTGCCAGCAGCACCCGGACAGGGGCGAGTGAGACCCAGTACTTC
cdr3_aa: CASSTRTGASETQYF

v_call: TRBV30
clone_size: .
j_call: TRBJ1-5
d_call: .
cdr3_nt: TGTGCCTGGGCACCGGGACACGGCAATCAGCCCCAGCATTTT
cdr3_aa: CAWAPGHGNQPQHF

v_call: TRBV9
clone_size: .
j_call: TRBJ2-7
d_call: TRBD2
cdr3_nt: TGTGCCAGCAGCGTACTAGCGGGAGGAGTCCAGTACTTC
cdr3_aa: CASSVLAGGVQYF

v_call: TRBV11-2
clone_size: .
j_call: TRBJ2-1
d_call: .
cdr3_nt: TGTGCCAGCAGCTTCTTAGCGACCACTACAATGAAGCAGTTCTTC
cdr3_aa: CASSFLATTTMKQFF

v_call: TRBV9
clone_size: .
j_call: TRBJ2-1
d_call: .
cdr3_nt: TGTGCCAGCAGCGGAGGGGGGAGCTCCTACAATGAGCAGTTCTTC
cdr3_aa: CASSGGGSSYNEQFF

v_call: TRBV30
clone_size: .
j_call: TRBJ2-3
d_call: .
cdr3_nt: TGTGCCTGGAGTGGCACGGGTATTTATACAGATACGCAGTATTTT
cdr3_aa: CAWSGTGIYTDTQYF

v_call: TRBV30
clone_size: .
j_call: TRBJ1-1
d_call: .
cdr3_nt: TGTGCCTGGAGGTTTGGGGAGAACACTGAAGCTTTCTTT
cdr3_aa: CAWRFGENTEAFF

v_call: TRBV30
clone_size: few
j_call: TRBJ1-5
d_call: TRBD1
cdr3_nt: TGTGCCTGGAGCGACACAGGGGAGGGGCCCCAGCATTTT
cdr3_aa: CAWSDTGEGPQHF

v_call: TRBV2
clone_size: .
j_call: TRBJ2-3
d_call: .
cdr3_nt: TGTGCCAGCAGGATTGCGTTGACAGATACGCAGTATTTT
cdr3_aa: CASRIALTDTQYF

v_call: TRBV7-9
clone_size: .
j_call: TRBJ2-7
d_call: TRBD1
cdr3_nt: TGTGCCAGCAGTTCCGGGACAGGGTCATCCTACGAGCAGTACTTC
cdr3_aa: CASSSGTGSSYEQYF

v_call: TRBV30
clone_size: once
j_call: TRBJ1-1
d_call: .
cdr3_nt: TGTGCCTGGTCGGGACGGATGAACACTGAAGCTTTCTTT
cdr3_aa: CAWSGRMNTEAFF

v_call: TRBV7-2
clone_size: .
j_call: TRBJ2-7
d_call: .
cdr3_nt: TGTGCCAGCACCCCCGGGTTCGAGCAGTACTTC
cdr3_aa: CASTPGFEQYF

v_call: TRBV5-6
clone_size: .
j_call: TRBJ1-5
d_call: .
cdr3_nt: TGTGCCAGCAGCAGTCTTCTTGGGCAGCCCCAGCATTTT
cdr3_aa: CASSSLLGQPQHF

v_call: TRBV27
clone_size: .
j_call: TRBJ2-2
d_call: .
cdr3_nt: TGTGCCAGCAGTTTATCCGGGACAAACACCGGGGAGCTGTTTTTT
cdr3_aa: CASSLSGTNTGELFF

v_call: TRBV7-9
clone_size: .
j_call: TRBJ1-2
d_call: .
cdr3_nt: TGTGCCAGCCGAACTAGCTATGGCTACACCTTC
cdr3_aa: CASRTSYGYTF

v_call: TRBV9
clone_size: few
j_call: TRBJ2-1
d_call: .
cdr3_nt: TGTGCCAGCAGCGTAGCGGGGAATGAGCAGTTCTTC
cdr3_aa: CASSVAGNEQFF

v_call: TRBV27
clone_size: .
j_call: TRBJ2-1
d_call: TRBD2
cdr3_nt: TGTGCCAGCAGACGACTAGCGCGTGAGCAGTTCTTC
cdr3_aa: CASRRLAREQFF

v_call: TRBV25-1
clone_size: once
j_call: TRBJ1-5
d_call: .
cdr3_nt: TGTGCCAGCAGTGAAGAAGGTTTTTATCAGCCCCAGCATTTT
cdr3_aa: CASSEEGFYQPQHF

v_call: TRBV9
clone_size: .
j_call: TRBJ1-1
d_call: .
cdr3_nt: TGTGCCAGCAGCGCAACAGGGACCACTGAAGCTTTCTTT
cdr3_aa: CASSATGTTEAFF

v_call: TRBV21-1
clone_size: few
j_call: TRBJ2-3
d_call: .
cdr3_nt: TGTGCCAGCAGCATGGGACACCCTAGCACAGATACGCAGTATTTT
cdr3_aa: CASSMGHPSTDTQYF

v_call: TRBV6-6
clone_size: .
j_call: TRBJ2-3
d_call: .
cdr3_nt: TGTGCCAGCAGTACCACAGATACGCAGTATTTT
cdr3_aa: CASSTTDTQYF

v_call: TRBV19
clone_size: .
j_call: TRBJ2-1
d_call: TRBD2
cdr3_nt: TGTGCCAGTAGGCCCGGACTAGCGGGACCCTACAATGAGCAGTTCTTC
cdr3_aa: CASRPGLAGPYNEQFF

v_call: TRBV5-4
clone_size: .
j_call: TRBJ2-5
d_call: .
cdr3_nt: TGTGCCAGCAGCCCTCCGGGACTTACGTCCCAAGGGACCCAGTACTTC
cdr3_aa: CASSPPGLTSQGTQYF

v_call: TRBV7-2
clone_size: .
j_call: TRBJ2-3
d_call: TRBD2
cdr3_nt: TGTGCCAGCAGCTTACTAGCGGGGACAGATACGCAGTATTTT
cdr3_aa: CASSLLAGTDTQYF

v_call: TRBV7-7
clone_size: .
j_call: TRBJ2-1
d_call: TRBD2
cdr3_nt: TGTGCCAGCAGCCCGATGCGGACTAGCTCCTACAATGAGCAGTTCTTC
cdr3_aa: CASSPMRTSSYNEQFF

v_call: TRBV29-1
clone_size: .
j_call: TRBJ1-1
d_call: TRBD1
cdr3_nt: TGCAGCGTTGCAGGGGGACAACCCATGAACACTGAAGCTTTCTTT
cdr3_aa: CSVAGGQPMNTEAFF

v_call: TRBV7-9
clone_size: few
j_call: TRBJ2-4
d_call: TRBD1
cdr3_nt: TGTGCCAGCAGTTCACCGGGACAGGGAAAGTTGAACATTCAGTACTTC
cdr3_aa: CASSSPGQGKLNIQYF

v_call: TRBV30
clone_size: .
j_call: TRBJ2-7
d_call: .
cdr3_nt: TGTGCCTGGAGTAGGGACCAATACGAGCAGTACTTC
cdr3_aa: CAWSRDQYEQYF

v_call: TRBV30
clone_size: .
j_call: TRBJ2-6
d_call: TRBD1
cdr3_nt: TGTGCCTGGAGTGTGGGACAGGGAAGGCCTGGGGCCAACGTCCTGACTTTC
cdr3_aa: CAWSVGQGRPGANVLTF

v_call: TRBV7-9
clone_size: .
j_call: TRBJ2-1
d_call: TRBD1
cdr3_nt: TGTGCCAGCAGCCTAACAGGGGCGAGGGTCAATGAGCAGTTCTTC
cdr3_aa: CASSLTGARVNEQFF

v_call: TRBV30
clone_size: .
j_call: TRBJ1-2
d_call: .
cdr3_nt: TGTGCCGATTCCTCGGGGACCGGGGGTATAACCTTC
cdr3_aa: CADSSGTGGITF

v_call: TRBV30
clone_size: .
j_call: TRBJ2-1
d_call: .
cdr3_nt: TGTGCCTGGAGTGTTCGCAGTTACAATGAGCAGTTCTTC
cdr3_aa: CAWSVRSYNEQFF

v_call: TRBV2
clone_size: .
j_call: TRBJ2-1
d_call: .
cdr3_nt: TGTGCCAGCAGTGGCGGTGGAAGCTCCTACAATGAGCAGTTCTTC
cdr3_aa: CASSGGGSSYNEQFF

v_call: TRBV7-2
clone_size: .
j_call: TRBJ2-5
d_call: .
cdr3_nt: TGTGCCAGCAAAACTCAAGAGACCCAGTACTTC
cdr3_aa: CASKTQETQYF